This T cell receptor (beta chain) was observed in a study of identical twins. This clonotype was counted between two and nine times. Trimming removed 2 bases from V and 9 bases from J, with 23 bases in between. This CDR3 region has 16 residues. CDR1 and CDR2 from the germline V gene are MDHEN and SYDVKM. TCRdb analysed the 5' RACE reads with MiXCR anew, one entry per CDR3 protein. The sample has around 530,000 distinct CDR3 sequences, roughly 15% seen once. Another study also made use of these data, one on yellow fever vaccine responses in identical twins.

The sequence was collected from a woman under 30 in good health. V and J are TRBV28 and TRBJ2-7; a weak D match, TRBD2 (6 bases). The specimen was CD4+ T cells sorted from blood. The CDR3: CASSLGGKFGQGRQYV. CDR3 nucleotide sequence: TGTGCCAGCAGTTTAGGGGGGAAATTCGGGCAGGGAAGGCAGTACGTC.